This is a list of T cell receptor beta chains from one sample in a study of blood T cell repertoires in COVID-19. Some clones are missing from TCRdb's copy, which holds only in-frame ones; the method was immunoSEQ multiplex PCR. The top ten clones hold around 13% of a sample with some 120,000 clones, 84% of them seen once. Specimen: peripheral blood. All receptors derive from a human donor in a cohort sampled during active COVID-19. Each CDR3 is given with its conserved first and last residue. A D gene is named only where the DNA matches it firmly. The size of a clone is reported for some rows only, either as once, few or many, or as a class for expanded clones.

.	.	16	TRBV10-3	TRBJ2-2	TGTGCCATCAGTGAGTCGGTTGAAGGAGGCACCGGGGAGCTGTTTTTT	CAISESVEGGTGELFF
.	.	13	TRBV12-3/TRBV12-4	TRBJ1-1	TGTGCCAGCAGCCCAGGGCCCGGCACTGAAGCTTTCTTT	CASSPGPGTEAFF
TRBD1	.	14	TRBV5-1	TRBJ1-6	TGCGCCAGCAGCTTTGGACAGGGGAACTCACCCCTCCACTTT	CASSFGQGNSPLHF
TRBD2	.	15	TRBV4-1	TRBJ2-5	TGCGCCAGCAGCCACGGGGGGATCTTCGGAGAGACCCAGTACTTC	CASSHGGIFGETQYF
.	.	15	TRBV5-1	TRBJ1-1	TGCGCCAGCAGCGACATGGACAAGGCGAACACTGAAGCTTTCTTT	CASSDMDKANTEAFF
.	.	17	TRBV18	TRBJ1-3	TGTGCCAGCTCACGGAGTATATTGGACAGCTCTGGAAACACCATATATTTT	CASSRSILDSSGNTIYF
.	.	14	TRBV18	TRBJ1-4	TGTGCCAGCTCACCAGGCCTTCGGGAAGAAAAACTGTTTTTT	CASSPGLREEKLFF
TRBD2	few	14	TRBV6-1	TRBJ2-1	TGTGCCAGCAGTGAAATGGGTCTAGCGGGGCGGCAGTTCTTC	CASSEMGLAGRQFF
.	.	12	TRBV6-2/TRBV6-3	TRBJ1-4	TGTGCCAGCAGCAATCCGGGGGAAAAACTGTTTTTT	CASSNPGEKLFF
.	.	17	TRBV9	TRBJ1-5	TGTGCCAGCAGCGCTCAACCGGTGGGGGCTGGAAATCAGCCCCAGCATTTT	CASSAQPVGAGNQPQHF
.	.	14	TRBV4-1	TRBJ2-1	TGCGCCAGCAGCCGAGTAGCGAGTATATACGAGCAGTTCTTC	CASSRVASIYEQFF
.	.	14	TRBV3-1/TRBV3-2	TRBJ1-2	TGTGCCAGCAGACGAACAGGGTGGGACTATGGCTACACCTTC	CASRRTGWDYGYTF
.	.	14	TRBV5-8	TRBJ1-2	TGTGCCAGCAGCTTGGTAACCGGGTACTATGGCTACACCTTC	CASSLVTGYYGYTF
.	.	14	TRBV6-1	TRBJ1-5	TGTGCCAGCAGTGAGGGGCAAGCCAATCAGCCCCAGCATTTT	CASSEGQANQPQHF
.	.	13	TRBV15	TRBJ1-2	TGTGCCACCAGCAGAACCACCCAGGCTGGCTACACCTTC	CATSRTTQAGYTF
.	.	13	TRBV5-1	TRBJ1-1	TGCGCCAGCAAAGAGGGTTGGAACACTGAAGCTTTCTTT	CASKEGWNTEAFF
.	.	15	TRBV7-9	TRBJ1-1	TGTGCCAGCAGCTCAACAGGGTTTGGAGTTACTGAAGCTTTCTTT	CASSSTGFGVTEAFF
TRBD1	.	15	TRBV6-2/TRBV6-3	TRBJ1-2	TGTGCCAGCAGTTACCGGACAGGGGGAAACTCTGGCTACACCTTC	CASSYRTGGNSGYTF
.	few	13	TRBV27	TRBJ1-1	TGTGCCAGCAGTTGGACAGCGAACACTGAAGCTTTCTTT	CASSWTANTEAFF
.	.	13	TRBV27	TRBJ1-5	TGTGCCAGCAGAACCAGGAGGGATCAGCCCCAGCATTTT	CASRTRRDQPQHF
.	.	14	TRBV28	TRBJ1-3	TGTGCCAGCAGTTTCGCGGTCTCTGGAAACACCATATATTTT	CASSFAVSGNTIYF
.	.	15	TRBV7-3	TRBJ2-1	TGTGCCAGCAGCCCCGGGGTGAGCGGTTACAATGAGCAGTTCTTC	CASSPGVSGYNEQFF